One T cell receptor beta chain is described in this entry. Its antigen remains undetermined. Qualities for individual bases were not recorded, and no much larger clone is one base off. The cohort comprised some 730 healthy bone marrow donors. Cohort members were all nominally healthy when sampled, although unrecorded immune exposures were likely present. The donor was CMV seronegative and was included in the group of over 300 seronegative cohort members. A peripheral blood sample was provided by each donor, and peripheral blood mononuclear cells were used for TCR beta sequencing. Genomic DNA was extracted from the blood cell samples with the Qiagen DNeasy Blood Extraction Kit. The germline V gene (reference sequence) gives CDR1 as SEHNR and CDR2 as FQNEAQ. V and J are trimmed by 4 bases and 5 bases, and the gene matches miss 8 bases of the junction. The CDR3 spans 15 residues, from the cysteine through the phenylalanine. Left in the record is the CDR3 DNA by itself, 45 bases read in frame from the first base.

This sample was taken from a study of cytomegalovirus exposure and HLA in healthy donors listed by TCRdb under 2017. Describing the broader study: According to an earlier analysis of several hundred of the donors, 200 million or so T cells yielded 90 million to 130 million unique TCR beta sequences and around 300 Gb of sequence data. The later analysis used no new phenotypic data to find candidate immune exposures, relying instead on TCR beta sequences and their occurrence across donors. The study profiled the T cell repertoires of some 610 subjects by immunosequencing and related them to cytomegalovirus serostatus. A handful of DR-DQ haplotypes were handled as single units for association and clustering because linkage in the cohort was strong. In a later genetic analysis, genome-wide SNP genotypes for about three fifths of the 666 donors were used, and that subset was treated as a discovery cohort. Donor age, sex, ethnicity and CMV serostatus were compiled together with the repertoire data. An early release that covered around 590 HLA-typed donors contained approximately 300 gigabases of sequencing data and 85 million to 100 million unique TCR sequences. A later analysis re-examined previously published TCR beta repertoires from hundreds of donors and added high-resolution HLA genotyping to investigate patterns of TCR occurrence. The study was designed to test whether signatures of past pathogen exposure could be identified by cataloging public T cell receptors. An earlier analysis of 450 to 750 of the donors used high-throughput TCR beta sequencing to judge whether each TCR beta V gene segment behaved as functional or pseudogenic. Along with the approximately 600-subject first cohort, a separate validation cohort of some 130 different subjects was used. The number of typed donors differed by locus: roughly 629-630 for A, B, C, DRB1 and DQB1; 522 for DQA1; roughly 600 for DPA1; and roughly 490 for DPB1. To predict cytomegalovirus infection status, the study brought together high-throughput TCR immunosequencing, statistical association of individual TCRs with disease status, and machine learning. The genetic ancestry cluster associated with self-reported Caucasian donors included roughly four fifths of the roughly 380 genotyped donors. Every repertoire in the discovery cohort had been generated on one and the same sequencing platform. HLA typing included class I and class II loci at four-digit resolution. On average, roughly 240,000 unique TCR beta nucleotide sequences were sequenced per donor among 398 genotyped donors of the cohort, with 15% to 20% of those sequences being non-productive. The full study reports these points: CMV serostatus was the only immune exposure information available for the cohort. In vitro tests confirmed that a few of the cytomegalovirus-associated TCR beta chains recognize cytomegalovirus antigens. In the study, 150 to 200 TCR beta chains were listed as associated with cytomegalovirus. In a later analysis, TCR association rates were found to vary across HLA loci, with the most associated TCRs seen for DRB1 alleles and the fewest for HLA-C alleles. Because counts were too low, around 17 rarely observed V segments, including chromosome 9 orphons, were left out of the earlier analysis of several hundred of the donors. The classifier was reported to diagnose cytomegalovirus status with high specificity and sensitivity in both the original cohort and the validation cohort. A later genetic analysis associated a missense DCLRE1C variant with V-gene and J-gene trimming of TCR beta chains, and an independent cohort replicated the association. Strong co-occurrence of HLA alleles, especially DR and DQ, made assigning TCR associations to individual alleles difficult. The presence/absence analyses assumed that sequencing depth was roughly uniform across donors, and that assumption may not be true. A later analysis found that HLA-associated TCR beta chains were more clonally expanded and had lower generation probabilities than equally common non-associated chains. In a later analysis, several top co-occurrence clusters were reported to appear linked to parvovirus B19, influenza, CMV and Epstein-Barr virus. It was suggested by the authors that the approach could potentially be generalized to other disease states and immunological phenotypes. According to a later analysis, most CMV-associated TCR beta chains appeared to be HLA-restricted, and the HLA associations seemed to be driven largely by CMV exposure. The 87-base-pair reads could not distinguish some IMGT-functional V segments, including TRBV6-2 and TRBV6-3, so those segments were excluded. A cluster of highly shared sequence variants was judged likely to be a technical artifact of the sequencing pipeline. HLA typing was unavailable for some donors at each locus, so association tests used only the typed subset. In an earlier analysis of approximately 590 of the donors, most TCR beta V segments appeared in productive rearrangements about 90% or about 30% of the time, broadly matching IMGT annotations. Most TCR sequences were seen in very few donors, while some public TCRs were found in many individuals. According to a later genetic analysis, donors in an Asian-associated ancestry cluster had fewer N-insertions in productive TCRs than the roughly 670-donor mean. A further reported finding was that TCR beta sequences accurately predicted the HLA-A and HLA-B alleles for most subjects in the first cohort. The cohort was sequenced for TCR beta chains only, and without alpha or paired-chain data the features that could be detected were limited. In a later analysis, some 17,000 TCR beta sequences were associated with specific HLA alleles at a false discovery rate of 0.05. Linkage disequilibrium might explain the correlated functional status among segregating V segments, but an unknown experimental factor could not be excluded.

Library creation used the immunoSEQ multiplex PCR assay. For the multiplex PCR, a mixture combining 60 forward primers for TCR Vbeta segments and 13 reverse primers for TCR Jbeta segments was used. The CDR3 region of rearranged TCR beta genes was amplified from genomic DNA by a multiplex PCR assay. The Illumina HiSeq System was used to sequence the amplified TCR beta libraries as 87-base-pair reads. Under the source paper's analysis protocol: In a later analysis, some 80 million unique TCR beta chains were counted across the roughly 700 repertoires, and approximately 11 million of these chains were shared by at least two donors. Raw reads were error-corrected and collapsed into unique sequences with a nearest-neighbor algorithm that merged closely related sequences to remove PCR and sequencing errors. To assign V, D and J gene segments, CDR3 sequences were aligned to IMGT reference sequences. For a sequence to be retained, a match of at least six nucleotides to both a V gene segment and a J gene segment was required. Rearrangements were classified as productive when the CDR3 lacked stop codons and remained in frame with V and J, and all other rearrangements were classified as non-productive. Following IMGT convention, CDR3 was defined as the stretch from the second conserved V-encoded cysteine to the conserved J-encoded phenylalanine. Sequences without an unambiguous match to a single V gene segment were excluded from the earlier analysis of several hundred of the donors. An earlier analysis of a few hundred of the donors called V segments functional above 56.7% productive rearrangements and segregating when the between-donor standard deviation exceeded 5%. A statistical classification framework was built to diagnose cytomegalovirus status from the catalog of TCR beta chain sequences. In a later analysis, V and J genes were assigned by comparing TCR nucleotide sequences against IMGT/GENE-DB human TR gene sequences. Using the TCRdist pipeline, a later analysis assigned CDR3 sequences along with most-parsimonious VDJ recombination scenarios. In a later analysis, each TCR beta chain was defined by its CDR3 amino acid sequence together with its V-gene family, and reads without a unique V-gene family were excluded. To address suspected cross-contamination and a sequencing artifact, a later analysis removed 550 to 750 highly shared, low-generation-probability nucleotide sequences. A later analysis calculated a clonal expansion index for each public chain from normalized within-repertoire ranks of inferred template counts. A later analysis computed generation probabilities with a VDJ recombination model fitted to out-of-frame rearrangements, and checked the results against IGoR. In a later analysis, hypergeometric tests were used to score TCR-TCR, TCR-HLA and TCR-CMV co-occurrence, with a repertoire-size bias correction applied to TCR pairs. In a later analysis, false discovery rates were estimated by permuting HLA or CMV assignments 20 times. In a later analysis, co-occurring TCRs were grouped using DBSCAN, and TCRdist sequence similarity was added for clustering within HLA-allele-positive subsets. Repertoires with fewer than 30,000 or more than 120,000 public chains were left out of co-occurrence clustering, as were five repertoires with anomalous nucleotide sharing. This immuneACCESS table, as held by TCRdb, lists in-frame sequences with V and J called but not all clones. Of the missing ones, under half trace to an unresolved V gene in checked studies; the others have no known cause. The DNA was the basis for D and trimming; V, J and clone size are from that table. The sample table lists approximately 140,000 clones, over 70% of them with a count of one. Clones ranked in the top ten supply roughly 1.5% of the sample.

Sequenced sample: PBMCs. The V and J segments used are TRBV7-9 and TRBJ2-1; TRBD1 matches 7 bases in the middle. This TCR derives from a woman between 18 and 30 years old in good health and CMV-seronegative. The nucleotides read TGTGCCAGCAGCTCGTACAGGGGTGGTCACAATGAGCAGTTCTTC. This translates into CASSSYRGGHNEQFF.